The text below deals with one T cell receptor beta chain. Its antigen remains undetermined. Base qualities were left out, and no much larger clone turns up one base away. This entry belongs to a study of T cells after yellow fever vaccination (dated by TCRdb to the late 2010s). Broadly, across the study: The SMART-Seq v4 Ultra Low Input RNA kit was used to prepare libraries from fractions with low cell numbers. Bulk TCR alpha and beta repertoires were sequenced longitudinally to track T-cell clones before and after primary and booster YFV17D yellow fever vaccination. Two healthy male donors, one aged 18 to 30 and one aged 30 to 40 years, were included in the cohort. Blood was collected at multiple timepoints before and after primary and secondary immunization, and bulk PBMC replicates and cell subsets were isolated.

CDR1 and CDR2, looked up from the germline V gene, are SNHLY and FYNNEI. At the junction V is shortened by 6 bases and J by 4 bases, with 13 bases in between. The CDR3 goes from the cysteine to the phenylalanine over 13 residues. Only the CDR3 DNA stays, 39 bases, in frame from base 1. This sample's treatment or condition label indicates: live attenuated yellow fever vaccine strain. Two biological replicates of bulk PBMCs were collected at each blood-draw timepoint. PBMCs were isolated from peripheral blood using a standard Ficoll-Paque protocol. RNA was extracted with TriZol from bulk PBMCs, CD4 and CD8 fractions, and dextramer-positive and dextramer-negative fractions. Study-wide conclusions, independent of this receptor: The study included only a couple of donors, which limits how far the findings can be generalized. Compared with the primary T-cell response, the secondary T-cell response was faster but weaker, reaching its peak on day 5 rather than on day 15. After the booster, most of the clones that had expanded following primary vaccination were detected again (almost 98% of CD4 and 80% to 90% of CD8), which suggests that memory was broadly maintained. A small share of clonotypes occurred in both CD4 and CD8 compartments, likely arising from convergent recombination. FACS-sorted repertoires could contain abundant contaminating clonotypes from the bulk population, so computational filtering was required.

The reads were generated on an Illumina NovaSeq 6000. TCR cDNA was synthesized by 5'RACE template switching, through which a universal primer site and unique molecular identifiers were introduced. Priming of cDNA synthesis was performed from both the TCR alpha and TCR beta constant segments. Library amplification involved two PCR steps, and the second step added sample barcodes and sequencing adapters. Sequencing of libraries was done on Illumina HiSeq 2500 (2x100 bp) or NovaSeq (2x150 bp). The authors processed their data as follows. MIGEC handled demultiplexing of reads and collapsing into UMI consensus sequences, while MiXCR performed V(D)J alignment. Vaccine-responding clonotypes were defined with edgeR using replicate PBMC samples, requiring FDR below 0.01 and a log2 fold change above 5 up to day 15. Each bulk clonotype received a CD4 or CD8 identity based on whether the sequenced CD4 or CD8 repertoire contained that clonotype at higher abundance. TCRdb reprocessing: public reads trimmed at Q25 with fastp, clones called with MiXCR, in-frame beta chains kept. Every entry covers one CDR3 protein and lists the most common genes and DNA from its rows. The V and J calls were not made by the authors but by TCRdb's processing. The sample table lists under 500,000 distinct CDR3 sequences, over 15% of them with a count of one. The ten largest account for over 15% of the sample.

The sequence came from a man aged 18 to 35 who received the YFV17D yellow fever vaccine. Source: PBMCs, taken before the yellow fever booster vaccination. The sequence links TRBV2 to TRBJ2-7; the D segment could be TRBD1, given 6 matching bases. The nucleotide sequence reads TGTGCCAGCAGGGGCCAGGGGATTTACGAGCAGTACTTC. Translation gives CASRGQGIYEQYF.